The 30 T cell receptor beta chains listed next were all sequenced from one sample in a study of Tregs in tolerant kidney transplant recipients. Mixed chimerism was transient after nonmyeloablative marrow transplants from related graft donors. Repertoires were generated with immunoSEQ multiplex PCR, while TCRdb's copy carries only in-frame clones and drops some. The sample contains roughly 86,000 clones, more than 85% of which appear only once. This specimen consisted of CD4+ T cells from blood (PBMCs), obtained 12 months after the transplant. The receptors stem from a human patient who received a combined kidney and bone marrow transplant. Part of the T cell pool may stem from the graft donor.

J is TRBJ2-3 and V is TRBV6-5; perhaps TRBD1 as D (5 bases). The CDR3 is 15 residues long. The germline CDR1 and CDR2 sequences are MNHEY and SVGAGI. The V and J ends lost 1 base and 4 bases respectively, with 12 bases between them. CDR3 loop: CASSYLGANSDTQYF. The CDR3 DNA follows: TGTGCCAGCAGTTACTTAGGGGCGAATTCAGATACGCAGTATTTT.

The V call is TRBV20-1, the J call TRBJ1-2; D is perhaps TRBD1 (5 bases). The V gene lost 3 bases and the J gene lost 8 bases, with 10 bases spanning the gap. This CDR3 has 11 residues. The germline gives CDR1 DFQATT, CDR2 SNEGSKA (reference sequence). The chain's CDR3 is CSASWGLGYTF. DNA for the CDR3: TGCAGTGCTAGTTGGGGACTCGGCTACACCTTC.

The J gene is TRBJ2-7, the V gene TRBV30, with 7 bases identical to TRBD1. CDR1 GTSNPN and CDR2 SVGIG come from the germline V gene (reference sequence). CDR3 size: 14 residues. Losses at the gene ends were 5 bases for V and 3 bases for J; bases not matched to a gene: 10. CDR3 region: CAWDSQGMNYEQYF. As DNA, the CDR3 is TGTGCCTGGGACTCACAGGGGATGAACTACGAGCAGTACTTC. Full variable domain (missing parts from reference TRBV30 and TRBJ2-7): SQTIHQWPATLVQPVGSPLSLECTVEGTSNPNLYWYRQAAGRGLQLLFYSVGIGQISSEVPQNLSASRPQDRQFILSSKKLLLSDSGFYLCAWDSQGMNYEQYFGPGTRLTVT.

This clone was picked up one time. The J gene is TRBJ2-1, the V gene TRBV2; 10 nucleotides align to TRBD2. Germline V gene sequence: CDR1 SNHLY, CDR2 FYNNEI. The CDR3 is 15 amino acids. The trim removed 9 bases at V and 1 base at J, leaving 6 bases unmatched. The CDR3 region is CASRAGGGSYNEQFF. Written as DNA, the CDR3 is TGTGCCAGTAGAGCGGGAGGGGGGTCCTACAATGAGCAGTTCTTC.

This rearrangement joins TRBV6-5 to TRBJ2-2; weak D call: TRBD2 (6 bases). The CDR3 extends over 14 amino acids. Between the trimmed V and J ends, which lost 10 bases and 2 bases, there was a span of 14 bases. The V gene's germline CDR1 is MNHEY and CDR2 SVGAGI. In nucleotides, the CDR3 is TGTGCCACCACTAGGGACTTAAACACCGGGGAGCTGTTTTTT. It encodes CATTRDLNTGELFF.

This chain joins TRBV18 and TRBJ2-7; possibly TRBD2 for D (6 bases). There are 21 residues in the CDR3. The germline V gene has CDR1 KGHSH and CDR2 LQKENI. The germline V and J ends were trimmed by 0 bases and 3 bases, with 30 bases remaining between them. The CDR3 protein is CASSPPIYSYAPGLRLYEQYF. The DNA for the CDR3 is TGTGCCAGCTCACCACCGATTTACTCTTACGCCCCGGGACTTAGGCTCTACGAGCAGTACTTC.

Here the CDR3 DNA reads TGTGCCATCACCCGGGGGGGGCAGACATTCTACGAGCAGTACTTC. This encodes CAITRGGQTFYEQYF. J is TRBJ2-7 and V is TRBV6-4, with 8 bases matching TRBD2. Germline V gene data show CDR1 as MRHNA and CDR2 as SNTAGT. V trimming: 10 bases; J trimming: 3 bases; junction bases outside the gene matches: 14. CDR3 length equals 15 residues.

This clone was counted a few times. The chain combines TRBV10-3 with TRBJ2-3; D ambiguous. CDR3 length: 13 residues. V lost 0 bases and J lost 4, with 5 bases in between. CDR1 is ENHRY, CDR2 SYGVKD, per germline. CDR3 sequence: CAISESSADTQYF. The CDR3 nucleotides are TGTGCCATCAGTGAGTCGAGTGCAGATACGCAGTATTTT.

The chain combines TRBV9 with TRBJ2-5, with TRBD2 matching over 11 bases. V lost 0 bases, J lost 1 base, and 11 bases stayed unmatched. CDR1 is SGDLS, CDR2 YYNGEE, per germline. This CDR3 region has 19 residues. The CDR3 bases are TGTGCCAGCAGCGTAGGGAGGGGGGTGACTAGCGGGACCCAAGAGACCCAGTACTTC. It specifies CASSVGRGVTSGTQETQYF.

The chain joins TRBV5-1 to TRBJ2-7; 8 bases line up with TRBD1. V trimming: 4 bases; J trimming: 3 bases; junction bases outside the gene matches: 9. The germline CDR1 and CDR2 sequences are SGHRS and YFSETQ. The CDR3 is 15 amino acids. This chain's CDR3 is CASSVETGAHYEQYF. DNA of the CDR3: TGCGCCAGCAGCGTAGAGACAGGGGCTCACTACGAGCAGTACTTC.

The chain links TRBV5-1 to TRBJ1-1; 8 nucleotides agree with TRBD1. This CDR3 is 15 amino acids long. The V gene end was trimmed by 3 bases and the J gene end by 5 bases; junction bases not matched to a gene: 9. The germline CDR1 and CDR2 sequences are SGHRS and YFSETQ. The CDR3 protein is CASSSDPTGATEAFF. Written as DNA, the CDR3 is TGCGCCAGCAGCTCGGACCCGACAGGGGCGACTGAAGCTTTCTTT.

The chain carries TRBV18 and TRBJ1-3, with D possibly matching TRBD1 (5 bases). Germline CDR1 and CDR2: KGHSH and LQKENI. The CDR3 sequence is 15 residues long. With 3 bases removed from V and 3 bases from J, the gap between germline ends came to 12 bases. The chain's CDR3 is CASSPSQGGGNTIYF. For the CDR3, the DNA is TGTGCCAGCTCACCTTCGCAGGGCGGTGGAAACACCATATATTTT.

The rearrangement joins TRBV7-2 to TRBJ2-5, with 8 bases identical to TRBD2. This CDR3 has 14 residues. Unmatched junction bases numbered 9, after V lost 7 bases and J lost 5 bases. Germline loops: CDR1 SGHTA, CDR2 FQGNSA. The DNA of the CDR3 is TGTGCCAGCAACAACGGGGGGGCCAGGGAGACCCAGTACTTC. It yields the protein CASNNGGARETQYF.

The chain is built from TRBV9 and TRBJ2-2, with D maybe TRBD1 (6 bases). The CDR3 covers 15 residues. The germline V gene has CDR1 SGDLS and CDR2 YYNGEE. Between the trimmed V and J ends, which lost 7 bases and 1 base, there was a span of 14 bases. The CDR3 loop is CASGQQGLNTGELFF. In DNA, the CDR3 is TGTGCCAGCGGTCAACAGGGTTTGAACACCGGGGAGCTGTTTTTT.

The chain links TRBV5-5 to TRBJ2-7, with 13 nucleotides matching TRBD2. The junction had 4 bases not matched to a gene; V was cut back by 4 bases and J by 6 bases. Germline V lookup: CDR1 SGHKS, CDR2 YYEKEE (reference sequence). This CDR3 has 14 residues. This chain's CDR3 is CASSRGLAGVEQYF. The CDR3 DNA sequence: TGTGCCAGCAGCCGAGGACTAGCGGGAGTCGAGCAGTACTTC.

The V gene is TRBV9, the J gene TRBJ2-5; TRBD1 agrees at 9 bases. Germline lookup yields CDR1 SGDLS and CDR2 YYNGEE. The CDR3 contains 15 residues. V gave up 2 bases and J gave up 4 bases; unmatched junction bases: 6. For the CDR3, the DNA is TGTGCCAGCAGCGTCCTTGGGACAGGGATAGAGACCCAGTACTTC. Translating it yields CASSVLGTGIETQYF.

This chain links TRBV5-8 with TRBJ2-5; 7 bases fit TRBD2. J gave up 5 bases and V 0 bases, and 10 bases lay outside the gene matches. CDR3 length equals 16 residues. Germline V CDR1 and CDR2: SGHTS, YDEGEE. The CDR3 DNA follows: TGTGCCAGCAGCTTGGGAGGGAGGGCCATCGGGGAGACCCAGTACTTC. Translating gives CASSLGGRAIGETQYF.

The chain has TRBV10-3 and TRBJ1-5; D is perhaps TRBD1 (5 bases). Germline V gene data show CDR1 as ENHRY and CDR2 as SYGVKD. The CDR3 loop spans 15 amino acids. With 8 bases removed from V and 2 bases from J, the gap between germline ends came to 16 bases. The CDR3 loop is CAIGGSGGGNQPQHF. DNA of the CDR3: TGTGCCATCGGAGGGTCCGGGGGGGGCAATCAGCCCCAGCATTTT.

In its sample, this clone ranks as medium-sized. This chain joins TRBV25-1 and TRBJ2-7; 7 bases line up with TRBD1. Trimming took 4 bases from V and 4 from J; bases not matched to a gene: 10. The CDR3 contains 15 residues. The germline V gene has CDR1 MGHDK and CDR2 SYGVNS. The CDR3 sequence is CASSGANRGDYEQYF. The CDR3 DNA reads TGTGCCAGCAGTGGCGCGAACAGGGGCGATTACGAGCAGTACTTC.

The rearrangement uses TRBV28 and TRBJ2-3; D is possibly TRBD1 (5 bases). V gave up 7 bases and J gave up 5 bases, with 10 bases separating them. The CDR3 is 12 residues long. CDR1 and CDR2 from the germline V gene are MDHEN and SYDVKM. The CDR3 nucleotides read TGTGCCAGCAAGGCCCAGGGAGATACGCAGTATTTT. Its protein product is CASKAQGDTQYF.

The chain couples TRBV7-8 to TRBJ2-7, with 9 positions matching TRBD2. The trim removed 2 bases at V and 2 bases at J, leaving 4 bases unmatched. Germline V gives CDR1 SGHVS, CDR2 FQNEAQ. CDR3 length: 15 residues. The CDR3 nucleotides read TGTGCCAGCAGCTTATATACTAGCGGGCCCTACGAGCAGTACTTC. As protein: CASSLYTSGPYEQYF.

V usage is TRBV5-5 and J usage is TRBJ2-7; possibly TRBD1 for D (5 bases). This CDR3 contains 16 residues. The V end lost 0 bases, the J end lost 4 bases, and 17 bases lay between the germline ends. Looked up from germline, CDR1 is SGHKS and CDR2 is YYEKEE (reference sequence). The CDR3 region has the DNA TGTGCCAGCAGCTTGGAAGGGCCCCAGACAGATTACGAGCAGTACTTC. This translates into CASSLEGPQTDYEQYF.

This chain links TRBV19 with TRBJ2-7; D possibly corresponds to TRBD1 (6 bases). The CDR3 runs to 15 residues. V lost 4 bases, J lost 0 bases, and 13 bases lay in between. CDR1 and CDR2 (germline): LNHDA, SQIVND (reference sequence). The CDR3 nucleotides are TGTGCCAGTAGTAGCCAGGGGAAGGGCTCCTACGAGCAGTACTTC. Translating it yields CASSSQGKGSYEQYF.

This clone was seen a few times. The rearrangement uses TRBV10-3 and TRBJ2-7; D perhaps matches TRBD2 (6 bases). Per the germline V gene, CDR1 is ENHRY and CDR2 is SYGVKD. V was shortened by 6 bases and J by 7 bases, with 19 bases between the two germline ends. The CDR3 runs 14 residues. The CDR3 DNA is TGTGCCATCAGAATGGACTACCAGGGTGGAGAGCAGTACTTC. It specifies CAIRMDYQGGEQYF.

The chain employs TRBV10-3 and TRBJ1-4; TRBD1 is a possible D gene (6 bases). Trimming removed 0 bases at V and 8 bases at J, with 10 bases between. Germline CDR1 is ENHRY and CDR2 is SYGVKD. CDR3 length equals 14 residues. The CDR3 here is CAISESRGREKLFF. CDR3 in DNA: TGTGCCATCAGTGAGTCCAGGGGCAGAGAAAAACTGTTTTTT.

The V call is TRBV4-3, the J call TRBJ2-1, with a possible D match to TRBD2 (5 bases). Germline CDR1 LGHNA, CDR2 YSLEER. This CDR3 is built from 14 residues. V dropped 1 base and J dropped 5 bases, with 9 bases sitting between them. The CDR3 sequence: CASSQGGLDNEQFF. The DNA of the CDR3 is TGCGCCAGCAGCCAAGGAGGGCTTGACAATGAGCAGTTCTTC.

The rearrangement links TRBV7-3 to TRBJ2-7, with 8 nucleotides matching TRBD2. The CDR3 contains 15 residues. Trimming cost V 5 bases and J 3 bases; bases outside gene matches: 9. Germline V gene lookup returns CDR1 SGHTA and CDR2 FQGTGA. CDR3 loop: CASSQGLDILYEQYF. For the CDR3, the DNA is TGTGCCAGCAGCCAGGGACTAGACATACTCTACGAGCAGTACTTC.

V gene TRBV5-5 combines with J gene TRBJ1-1; D is possibly TRBD1 (6 bases). The CDR3 is made up of 14 amino acids. V was trimmed by 2 bases and J by 0 bases, leaving 8 bases between them. Germline V lookup: CDR1 SGHKS, CDR2 YYEKEE (reference sequence). The CDR3 bases are TGTGCCAGCAGCTTCCGGGACATGAACACTGAAGCTTTCTTT. Translating it yields CASSFRDMNTEAFF.

This sequence joins TRBV5-5 and TRBJ2-3; 7 bases fit TRBD2. Germline lookup yields CDR1 SGHKS and CDR2 YYEKEE (reference sequence). This CDR3 has 15 amino acids. V gave up 4 bases and J gave up 5 bases; unmatched junction bases: 10. This chain's CDR3 is CASSHRPGRGDTQYF. DNA for the CDR3: TGTGCCAGCAGCCATAGGCCGGGGAGGGGAGATACGCAGTATTTT. Variable domain in full (rest from reference TRBV5-5 and TRBJ2-3): DAGVTQSPTHLIKTRGQQVTLRCSPISGHKSVSWYQQVLGQGPQFIFQYYEKEERGRGNFPDRFSARQFPNYSSELNVNALLLGDSALYLCASSHRPGRGDTQYFGPGTRLTVL.

The V and J genes are TRBV4-2 and TRBJ2-5; the match to TRBD2 covers 10 bases. The CDR3 covers 17 residues. Trimming removed 2 bases from V and 1 base from J; junction bases left unmatched: 7. Germline lookup yields CDR1 LGHNA and CDR2 YNFKEQ. The CDR3 coding sequence is TGTGCCAGCAGCCAAATTCACGCTAGCGGGGGCCAAGAGACCCAGTACTTC. Residues: CASSQIHASGGQETQYF.